This T cell receptor (beta chain) was observed in a study of blood T cell repertoires in COVID-19. Under the authors' procedure: How many nucleated cells were present was estimated from reference gene primer amplification. Produced via immunoSEQ multiplex PCR; TCRdb's table is partial and in-frame only. The DNA gave D and trimming, while V, J and clone size come from that table. The data hold under 250,000 clones, with approximately 90% observed a single time. In germline, CDR1 is DFQATT, CDR2 SNEGSKA (reference sequence). The CDR3 has 13 residues. Trimming left V 3 bases short and J 0 bases short, with 5 bases between.

This TCR derives from a man in his 60s with COVID-19, enrolled during active disease. The material sequenced was peripheral blood. The chain couples TRBV20-1 to TRBJ2-2; no clear D gene. The CDR3 is CSASSANTGELFF. The CDR3 DNA follows: TGCAGTGCTAGTTCCGCGAACACCGGGGAGCTGTTTTTT.